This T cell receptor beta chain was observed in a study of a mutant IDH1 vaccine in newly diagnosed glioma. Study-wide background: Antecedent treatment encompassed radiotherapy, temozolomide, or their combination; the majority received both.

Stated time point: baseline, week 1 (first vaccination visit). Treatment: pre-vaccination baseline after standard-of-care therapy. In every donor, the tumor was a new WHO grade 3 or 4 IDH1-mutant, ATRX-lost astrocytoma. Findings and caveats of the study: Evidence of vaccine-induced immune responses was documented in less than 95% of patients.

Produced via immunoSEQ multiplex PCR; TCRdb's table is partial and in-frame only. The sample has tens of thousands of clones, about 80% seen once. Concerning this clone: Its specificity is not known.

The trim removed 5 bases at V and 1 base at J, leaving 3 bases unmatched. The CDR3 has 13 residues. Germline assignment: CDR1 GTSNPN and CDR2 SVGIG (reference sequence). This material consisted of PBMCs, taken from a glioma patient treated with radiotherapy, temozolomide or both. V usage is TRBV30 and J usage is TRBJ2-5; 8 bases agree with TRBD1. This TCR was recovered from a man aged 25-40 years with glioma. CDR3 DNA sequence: TGTGCCTGGCGGACAGGGCCCCAAGAGACCCAGTACTTC. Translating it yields CAWRTGPQETQYF.